Below, 18 T cell receptor beta chains from the same sample are listed, as sequenced in a study of blood T cell repertoires in COVID-19. Sequencing was performed with immunoSEQ multiplex PCR; in TCRdb, only in-frame clones are kept and a portion is missing. The sample gives 450,000 or so clones, 80% to 90% of which show up once; roughly 0.78% is in the top ten. Sequencing was done on a sample of peripheral blood. Receptors were obtained from a man aged 18-30 years with COVID-19, enrolled during active disease.

The genes are TRBV6-1 and TRBJ1-1; unclear D gene. From germline, CDR1 is MNHNS and CDR2 SASEGT. V was pared by 1 base and J by 7 bases, with 7 bases between. The CDR3 totals 12 residues. CDR3 protein: CASSEGVFEAFF. The CDR3 DNA is TGTGCCAGCAGTGAAGGAGTTTTTGAAGCTTTCTTT.

CDR3 sequence reads: CASSEAGTSGGYEQYF. The CDR3 nucleotides are TGTGCCAGCAGTGAAGCGGGGACTAGCGGGGGTTACGAGCAGTACTTC. The V call is TRBV6-1, the J call TRBJ2-7; 14 bases are shared with TRBD2. V was pared by 0 bases and J by 4 bases, with 2 bases of the junction left unmatched. This CDR3 has 16 amino acids. Germline V gives CDR1 MNHNS, CDR2 SASEGT.

This chain uses TRBV3-1 (or the pseudogene TRBV3-2) with TRBJ2-1; 10 nucleotides match TRBD1. J lost 7 bases, V lost 3 bases, and 3 bases had no gene match. Germline V gene sequence: CDR1 LGHDT, CDR2 YNNKEL (reference sequence). The CDR3 sequence is 14 residues long. CDR3 sequence (DNA): TGTGCCAGCAGCCATCTGGACAGGGGGAATGAGCAGTTCTTC. Translating gives CASSHLDRGNEQFF.

The V and J genes are TRBV6-2 or TRBV6-3 and TRBJ1-2; D remains unclear. The CDR3 has 13 amino acids. With 4 bases removed from V and 2 bases from J, the gap between germline ends came to 8 bases. Germline V lookup: CDR1 MNHEY, CDR2 SVGEGT. CDR3 sequence (DNA): TGTGCCAGCAGTTTTCTTTTAAACTATGGCTACACCTTC. Amino acid sequence: CASSFLLNYGYTF.

The chain employs TRBV18 and TRBJ2-7; 7 nucleotides line up with TRBD1. CDR1 is KGHSH, CDR2 LQKENI, per germline. V was pared by 4 bases and J by 5 bases, with 20 bases of the junction left unmatched. The CDR3 extends over 18 amino acids. CDR3 sequence (DNA): TGTGCCAGCTCACAGGGACAGTACAGGACGCATCGACCCCACGAGCAGTACTTC. As protein: CASSQGQYRTHRPHEQYF.

This chain connects TRBV13 to TRBJ2-5; TRBD1 aligns across 8 bases. Germline V gene lookup returns CDR1 PRHDT and CDR2 FYEKMQ (reference sequence). V was pared by 9 bases and J by 5 bases, with 8 bases of the junction left unmatched. The CDR3 contains 13 residues. CDR3 nucleotides: TGTGCCAGGGAGACAGGGGAAGAGGAGACCCAGTACTTC. This gives the protein CARETGEEETQYF.

This chain uses TRBV9 with TRBJ2-1; TRBD2 matches 13 bases. This CDR3 is built from 17 residues. Germline CDR1 is SGDLS and CDR2 is YYNGEE. V shed 3 bases and J 5 bases; nucleotides not matched to a gene: 8. The CDR3 region is CASSAGLAGWGNNEQFF. The CDR3, as DNA: TGTGCCAGCAGCGCGGGACTAGCGGGGTGGGGAAACAATGAGCAGTTCTTC.

The chain joins TRBV6-5 to TRBJ2-3; D unresolved. The CDR3 loop spans 13 amino acids. Germline-derived CDR1 and CDR2 are MNHEY and SVGAGI. V was trimmed by 6 bases and J by 2 bases, leaving 9 bases between them. CDR3 bases: TGTGCCAGCAGGATCGAGTACACAGATACGCAGTATTTT. Protein: CASRIEYTDTQYF.

CDR3 region: CASSRAGAKNIQYF. The CDR3, as DNA: TGTGCCAGCAGCCGAGCGGGAGCCAAAAACATTCAGTACTTC. The chain couples TRBV6-2 or TRBV6-3 to TRBJ2-4, with D maybe TRBD2 (6 bases). Germline CDR1 and CDR2: MNHEY and SVGEGT. The CDR3 extends over 14 amino acids. Trimming cost V 6 bases and J 0 bases, with 9 bases left between them.

J is TRBJ2-3 and V is TRBV2; D gene unclear. Deletions cut 4 bases from V and 1 base from J, with 9 bases between. The CDR3 contains 14 residues. CDR1 SNHLY and CDR2 FYNNEI come from the germline V gene. The CDR3 loop reads CASSGSSRTDTQYF. The CDR3 DNA reads as TGTGCCAGCAGTGGTTCTTCCCGCACAGATACGCAGTATTTT.

The V call is TRBV13, the J call TRBJ2-5; D might be TRBD1 (5 bases). The CDR3 sequence is 14 residues long. Germline CDR1 reads PRHDT; CDR2 reads FYEKMQ (reference sequence). Trimming removed 5 bases at V and 9 bases at J, with 19 bases between. The CDR3 spells CASSTSTPTRAQYF. The CDR3 DNA reads as TGTGCCAGCAGCACCTCGACCCCTACCAGGGCCCAGTACTTC.

The chain combines TRBV11-3 with TRBJ2-7; maybe TRBD1 (7 bases). V was shortened by 2 bases and J by 5 bases, with 25 bases between the two germline ends. Germline CDR1 is SGHNT and CDR2 is YENEEA. This CDR3 spans 18 amino acids. CDR3 residues: CASSLPQGGSVAFHEQYF. CDR3 sequence (DNA): TGTGCCAGCAGCTTACCCCAGGGGGGTTCGGTAGCGTTCCACGAGCAGTACTTC.

J is TRBJ2-7 and V is TRBV5-1, with D tentatively TRBD1 (5 bases). From germline, CDR1 is SGHRS and CDR2 YFSETQ. The germline V and J ends were trimmed by 0 bases and 3 bases, with 13 bases remaining between them. The CDR3 totals 15 residues. The CDR3 is CASSLATGGGYEQYF. CDR3 DNA: TGCGCCAGCAGCTTGGCCACAGGCGGCGGCTACGAGCAGTACTTC.

The chain uses TRBV6-2 or TRBV6-3 and TRBJ2-1; 10 bases are shared with TRBD2. Germline V lookup: CDR1 MNHEY, CDR2 SVGEGT. J was trimmed by 6 bases and V by 5 bases; bases with no gene match: 7. The CDR3 contains 15 residues. The CDR3 reads CASSDPGLAINEQFF. CDR3 bases: TGTGCCAGCAGTGATCCGGGACTAGCGATCAATGAGCAGTTCTTC.

The rearrangement links TRBV2 to TRBJ2-5, with TRBD2 identical over 8 bases. CDR3 length: 14 amino acids. Trimming removed 4 bases from V and 4 bases from J; junction bases left unmatched: 5. The V gene's germline CDR1 is SNHLY and CDR2 FYNNEI. The CDR3 loop is CASSAELAGETQYF. The CDR3 nucleotides read TGTGCCAGCAGTGCTGAGCTAGCGGGAGAGACCCAGTACTTC.

The chain joins TRBV7-2 to TRBJ2-2; 11 positions match TRBD2. CDR1 and CDR2 from the germline V gene are SGHTA and FQGNSA. The CDR3 loop spans 18 amino acids. Trimming at V came to 2 bases and at J to 3 bases, leaving 8 bases not matched to a gene. The CDR3, as DNA: TGTGCCAGCAGCTTATTTTTGGCTAGCGGGAGGTACACCGGGGAGCTGTTTTTT. This codes for CASSLFLASGRYTGELFF. Complete variable domain (other parts from reference TRBV7-2 and TRBJ2-2): GAGVSQSPSNKVTEKGKDVELRCDPISGHTALYWYRQSLGQGLEFLIYFQGNSAPDKSGLPSDRFSAERTGGSVSTLTIQRTQQEDSAVYLCASSLFLASGRYTGELFFGEGSRLTVL.

The rearrangement uses TRBV6-6 and TRBJ2-7, with 7 bases identical to TRBD2. The ends lost 7 bases at V and 6 bases at J; junction bases unmatched: 15. The CDR3 runs to 15 residues. Germline CDR1 MNHNY, CDR2 SVGAGI (reference sequence). As DNA, the CDR3 is TGTGCCAGCAAAGATTCGGGGGGTTTTGTTGGCGAGCAGTACTTC. This encodes CASKDSGGFVGEQYF.

This clone has only one observation. The chain has TRBV9 and TRBJ1-5; D is possibly TRBD1 (6 bases). Germline assignment: CDR1 SGDLS and CDR2 YYNGEE. CDR3 length: 12 amino acids. V lost 0 bases and J 9 bases, leaving 7 bases between the germline ends. The CDR3 DNA sequence: TGTGCCAGCAGCGTAGTCAGGGGGCCCCAGCATTTT. Its protein product is CASSVVRGPQHF.